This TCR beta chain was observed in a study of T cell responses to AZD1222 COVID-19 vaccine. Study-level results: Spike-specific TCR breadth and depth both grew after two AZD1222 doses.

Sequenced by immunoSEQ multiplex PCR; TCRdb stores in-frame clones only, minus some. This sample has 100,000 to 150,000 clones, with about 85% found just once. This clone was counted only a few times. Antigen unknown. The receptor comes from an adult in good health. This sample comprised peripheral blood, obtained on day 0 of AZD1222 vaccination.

The CDR3 region is CASSDGDSSSYEQYF. DNA of the CDR3: TGTGCCAGCAGTGACGGGGACAGCAGCTCCTACGAGCAGTACTTC. The chain couples TRBV6-1 to TRBJ2-7; 7 positions match TRBD1. Germline assignment: CDR1 MNHNS and CDR2 SASEGT. The CDR3 consists of 15 residues. Losses at the gene ends were 3 bases for V and 0 bases for J; bases not matched to a gene: 5.